This TCR beta chain was sequenced in a study of blood T cell repertoires in COVID-19. Study-level information: In each case, the material was cDNA or gDNA derived from T cells, B-cell-depleted T cells, or PBMCs.

CDR1 and CDR2 (germline): SGHRS, YFSETQ. With V trimmed by 4 bases and J by 7 bases, 8 bases remained unmatched. The CDR3 totals 16 residues. This table comes from immunoSEQ multiplex PCR, and its TCRdb copy is limited to in-frame clones, with some not included. The table shows around 300,000 clones, with approximately 88% occurring only once. The V gene is TRBV5-1, the J gene TRBJ2-1; 13 nucleotides line up with TRBD2. This sequence was found in a woman in her 50s with active or convalescent COVID-19. Sample: peripheral blood. The CDR3 sequence is CASSPHTSGRANEQFF. CDR3 coding DNA: TGCGCCAGCAGCCCCCATACTAGCGGGAGGGCGAATGAGCAGTTCTTC.